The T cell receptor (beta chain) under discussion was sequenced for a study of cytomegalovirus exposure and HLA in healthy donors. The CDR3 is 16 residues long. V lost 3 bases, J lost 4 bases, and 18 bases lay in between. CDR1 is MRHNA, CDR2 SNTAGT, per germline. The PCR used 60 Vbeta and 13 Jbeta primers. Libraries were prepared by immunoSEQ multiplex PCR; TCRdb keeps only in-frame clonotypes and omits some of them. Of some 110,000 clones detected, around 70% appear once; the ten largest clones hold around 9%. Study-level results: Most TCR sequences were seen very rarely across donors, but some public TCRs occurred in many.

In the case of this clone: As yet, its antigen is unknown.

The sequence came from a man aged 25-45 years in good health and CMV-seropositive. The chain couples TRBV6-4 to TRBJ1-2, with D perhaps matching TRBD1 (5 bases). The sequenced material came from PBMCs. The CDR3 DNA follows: TGTGCCAGCAGTGAAATTCCCCTATCCGGGGGCTATGGCTACACCTTC. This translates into CASSEIPLSGGYGYTF.